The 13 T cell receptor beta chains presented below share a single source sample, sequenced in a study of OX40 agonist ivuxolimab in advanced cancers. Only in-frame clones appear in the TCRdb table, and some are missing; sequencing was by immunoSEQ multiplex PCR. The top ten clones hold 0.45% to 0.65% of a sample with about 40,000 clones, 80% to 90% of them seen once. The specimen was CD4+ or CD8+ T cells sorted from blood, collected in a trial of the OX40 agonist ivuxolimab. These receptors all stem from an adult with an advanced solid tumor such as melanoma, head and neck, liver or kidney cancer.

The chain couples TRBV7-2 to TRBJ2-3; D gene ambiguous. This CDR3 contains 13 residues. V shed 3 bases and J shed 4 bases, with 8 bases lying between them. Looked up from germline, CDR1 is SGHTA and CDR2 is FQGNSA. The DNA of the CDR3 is TGTGCCAGCAGCTTCCAGGCTTCAGATACGCAGTATTTT. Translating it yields CASSFQASDTQYF. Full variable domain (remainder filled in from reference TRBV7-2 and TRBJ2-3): GAGVSQSPSNKVTEKGKDVELRCDPISGHTALYWYRQSLGQGLEFLIYFQGNSAPDKSGLPSDRFSAERTGGSVSTLTIQRTQQEDSAVYLCASSFQASDTQYFGPGTRLTVL.

The CDR3 DNA sequence: TGTGCCAGTAGTTCCCCTGAAGGGGGGGGTTACACTGAAGCTTTCTTT. It codes for CASSSPEGGGYTEAFF. The chain combines TRBV19 with TRBJ1-1, with D maybe TRBD1 (6 bases). This CDR3 contains 16 residues. Germline CDR1 LNHDA, CDR2 SQIVND (reference sequence). Trimming pared 5 bases from V and 3 bases from J, leaving 19 bases between.

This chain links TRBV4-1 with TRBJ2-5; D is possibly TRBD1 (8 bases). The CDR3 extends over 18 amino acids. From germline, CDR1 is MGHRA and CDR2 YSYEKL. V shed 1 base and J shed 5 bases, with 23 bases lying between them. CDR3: CASSQGYSFGQGGETQYF. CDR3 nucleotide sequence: TGCGCCAGCAGCCAAGGATACAGTTTCGGACAGGGAGGGGAGACCCAGTACTTC.

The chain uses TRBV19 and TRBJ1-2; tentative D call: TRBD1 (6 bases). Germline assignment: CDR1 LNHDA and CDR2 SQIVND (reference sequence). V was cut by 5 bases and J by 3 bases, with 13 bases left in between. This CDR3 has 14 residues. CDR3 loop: CASSVRGGDYGYTF. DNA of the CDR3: TGTGCCAGTAGTGTCAGGGGTGGGGACTATGGCTACACCTTC.

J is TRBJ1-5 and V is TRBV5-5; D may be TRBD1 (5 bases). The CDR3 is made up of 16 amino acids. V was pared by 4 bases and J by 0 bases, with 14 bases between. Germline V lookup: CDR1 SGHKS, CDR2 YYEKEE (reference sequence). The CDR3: CASSPYGGYSNQPQHF. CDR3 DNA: TGTGCCAGCAGCCCATACGGGGGGTATAGCAATCAGCCCCAGCATTTT. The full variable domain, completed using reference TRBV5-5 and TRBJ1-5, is DAGVTQSPTHLIKTRGQQVTLRCSPISGHKSVSWYQQVLGQGPQFIFQYYEKEERGRGNFPDRFSARQFPNYSSELNVNALLLGDSALYLCASSPYGGYSNQPQHFGDGTRLSIL.

The CDR3 spells CASSEIGSLYEQYF. The CDR3 DNA is TGTGCCAGCAGTGAAATAGGCAGCCTTTACGAGCAGTACTTC. The gene calls are TRBV6-1 and TRBJ2-7; D unclear. In germline, CDR1 is MNHNS, CDR2 SASEGT. V dropped 2 bases and J dropped 4 bases, with 12 bases sitting between them. This CDR3 region has 14 residues.

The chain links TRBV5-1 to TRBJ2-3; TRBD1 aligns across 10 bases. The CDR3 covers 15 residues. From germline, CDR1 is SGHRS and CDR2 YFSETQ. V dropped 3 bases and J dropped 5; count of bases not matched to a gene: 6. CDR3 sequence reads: CASSSGTGARDTQYF. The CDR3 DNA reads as TGCGCCAGCAGCTCAGGGACAGGGGCGAGAGATACGCAGTATTTT.

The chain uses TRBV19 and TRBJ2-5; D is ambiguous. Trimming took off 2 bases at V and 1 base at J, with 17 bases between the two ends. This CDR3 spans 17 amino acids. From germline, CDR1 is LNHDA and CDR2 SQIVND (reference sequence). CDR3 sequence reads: CASSIWDESISQETQYF. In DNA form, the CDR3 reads TGTGCCAGTAGTATATGGGATGAGTCCATATCCCAAGAGACCCAGTACTTC.

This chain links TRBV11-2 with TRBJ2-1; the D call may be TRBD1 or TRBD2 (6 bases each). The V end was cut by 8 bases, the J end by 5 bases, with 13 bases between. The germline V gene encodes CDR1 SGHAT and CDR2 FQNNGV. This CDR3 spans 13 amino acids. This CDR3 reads CASSWGAHNEQFF. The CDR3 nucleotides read TGTGCCAGCTCCTGGGGGGCCCACAATGAGCAGTTCTTC.

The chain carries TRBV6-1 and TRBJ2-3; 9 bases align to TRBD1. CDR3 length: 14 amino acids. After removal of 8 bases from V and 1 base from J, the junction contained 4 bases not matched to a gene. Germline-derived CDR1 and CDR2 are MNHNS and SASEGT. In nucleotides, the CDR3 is TGTGCCAGCTTTAGGGACAGGGGCACAGATACGCAGTATTTT. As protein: CASFRDRGTDTQYF.

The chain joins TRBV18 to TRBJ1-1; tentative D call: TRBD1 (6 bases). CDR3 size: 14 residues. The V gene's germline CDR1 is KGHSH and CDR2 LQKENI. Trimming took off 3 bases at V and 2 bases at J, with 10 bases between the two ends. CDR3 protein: CASSPRTDNTEAFF. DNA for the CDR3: TGTGCCAGCTCACCTCGGACAGACAACACTGAAGCTTTCTTT. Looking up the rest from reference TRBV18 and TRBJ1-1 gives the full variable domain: NAGVMQNPRHLVRRRGQEARLRCSPMKGHSHVYWYRQLPEEGLKFMVYLQKENIIDESGMPKERFSAEFPKEGPSILRIQQVVRGDSAAYFCASSPRTDNTEAFFGQGTRLTVV.

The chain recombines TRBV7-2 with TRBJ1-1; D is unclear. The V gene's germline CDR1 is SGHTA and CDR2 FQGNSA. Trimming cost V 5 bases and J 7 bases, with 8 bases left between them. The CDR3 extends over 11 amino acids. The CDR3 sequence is CASSPHDEAFF. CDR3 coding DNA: TGTGCCAGCAGCCCTCACGATGAAGCTTTCTTT. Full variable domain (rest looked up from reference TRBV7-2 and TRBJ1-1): GAGVSQSPSNKVTEKGKDVELRCDPISGHTALYWYRQSLGQGLEFLIYFQGNSAPDKSGLPSDRFSAERTGGSVSTLTIQRTQQEDSAVYLCASSPHDEAFFGQGTRLTVV.

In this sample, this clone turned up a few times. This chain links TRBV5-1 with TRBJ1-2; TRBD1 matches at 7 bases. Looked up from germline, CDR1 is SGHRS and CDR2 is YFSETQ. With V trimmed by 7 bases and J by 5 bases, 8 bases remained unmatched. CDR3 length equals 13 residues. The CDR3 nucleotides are TGCGCCAGCGGATTACAGGGGCAGTATGGCTACACCTTC. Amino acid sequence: CASGLQGQYGYTF.